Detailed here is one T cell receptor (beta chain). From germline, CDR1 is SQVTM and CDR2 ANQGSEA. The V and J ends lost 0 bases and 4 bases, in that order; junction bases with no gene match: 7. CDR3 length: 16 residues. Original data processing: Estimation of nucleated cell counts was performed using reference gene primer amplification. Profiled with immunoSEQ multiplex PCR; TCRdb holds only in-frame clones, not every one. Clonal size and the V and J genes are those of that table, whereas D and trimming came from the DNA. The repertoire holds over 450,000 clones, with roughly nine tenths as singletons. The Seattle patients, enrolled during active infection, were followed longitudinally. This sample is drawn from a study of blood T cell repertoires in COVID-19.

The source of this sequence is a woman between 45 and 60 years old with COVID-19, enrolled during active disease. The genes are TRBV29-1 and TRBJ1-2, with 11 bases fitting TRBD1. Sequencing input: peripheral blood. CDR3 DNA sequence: TGCAGCGTTGAAGACCCCGGGACAGGGGGGAGCTATGGCTACACCTTC. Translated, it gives CSVEDPGTGGSYGYTF.